This TCR beta chain originates from a study of Ad26.COV2.S vaccination and SARS-CoV-2 variants. Study-level background: The study gave Ad26.COV2.S intramuscularly, once or twice 56 days apart.

This clone was counted many times. This CDR3 region has 15 residues. The V segment lost 3 bases and the J segment 4 bases; nucleotides outside the gene matches: 4. CDR1 is LNHDA and CDR2 is SQIVND in the germline V gene (reference sequence). As to treatment: around 19 received Ad26.COV2.S at low or high dose, single or two shots; 5 received placebo; per-sample allocation not given. Day 63 after the first injection of vaccine or placebo was the sampling time. Donor was an adult aged 18-55 years in Boston. Data came from immunoSEQ multiplex PCR; TCRdb stores just in-frame clones and leaves some out. The data show about 220,000 clones, with more than 75% seen just once and about 10% held by the top ten.

The TCR sequence derives from a person between 18 and 60 years old who received the Ad26.COV2.S COVID-19 vaccine or a placebo. The gene calls are TRBV19 and TRBJ2-3, with 10 positions matching TRBD1. Here the sequenced sample was peripheral blood, taken in a trial of Ad26.COV2.S vaccine versus placebo. The CDR3 loop is CASSIDRGRADTQYF. The CDR3 DNA is TGTGCCAGTAGTATCGACAGGGGGCGGGCAGATACGCAGTATTTT.